The rows below give T cell receptor beta chains drawn from one sample of a study of shared clonotypes between healthy human individuals. Profiling relied on immunoSEQ multiplex PCR, and the TCRdb table lists in-frame clones only, not all of them. The sample carries roughly 2,300,000 clones, 92% recorded once. The sample consisted of naive CD4+ T cells from PBMCs. The receptors stem from a man between 18 and 29 years old in good health. Some clones in this sample may be carry-over from other donors' samples. Each CDR3 is given with its conserved first and last residue. Each record gives: D gene, clone size, V gene, J gene, CDR3 DNA, CDR3 protein. A D gene is named only where the DNA matches it firmly. Not all rows give a size; the values are once, few, many and, for expanded clones, a class.

TRBD1	.	TRBV6-1	TRBJ1-2	TGTGCCAGCAGTGAATTCGGGACAGGGGGCTTTGGCTACACCTTC	CASSEFGTGGFGYTF
.	.	TRBV28	TRBJ1-2	TGTGCCAGCAACGGGCCTCCTAACTATGGCTACACCTTC	CASNGPPNYGYTF
TRBD2	.	TRBV5-4	TRBJ2-5	TGTGCCAGCAGCGTAAGACTAGCGGGAGGGGAGACCCAGTACTTC	CASSVRLAGGETQYF
.	.	TRBV5-1	TRBJ2-6	TGCGCCAGCAGCCGGTCCGCCAGGGGAAATTCTGGGGCCAACGTCCTGACTTTC	CASSRSARGNSGANVLTF
.	.	TRBV7-9	TRBJ2-5	TGTGCCAGCAGCCCCCGACTGGCTACCCAAGAGACCCAGTACTTC	CASSPRLATQETQYF
.	.	TRBV28	TRBJ2-5	TGTGCCAGCAGTCCCGCTTTAGTTCGGGAGACCCAGTACTTC	CASSPALVRETQYF
.	.	TRBV9	TRBJ2-1	TGTGCCAGCAGCCCCTGGGGGAGGTCCTTTGGCGATGAGCAGTTCTTC	CASSPWGRSFGDEQFF
.	.	TRBV27	TRBJ2-7	TGTGCCAGCAGTTTAGCCCGTCCCTACGAGCAGTACTTC	CASSLARPYEQYF
.	few	TRBV30	TRBJ1-5	TGTGCCTGGAGTGTGTCAGGGAGGCAGCCCCAGCATTTT	CAWSVSGRQPQHF
.	.	TRBV5-1	TRBJ1-5	TGCGCCAGCAGCTTGTCGGCAGGGGGCAATCAGCCCCAGCATTTT	CASSLSAGGNQPQHF
TRBD2	.	TRBV5-6	TRBJ2-7	TGTGCCAGCAGCTTAAGGAGCGCTAGCGGTTCCTACGAGCAGTACTTC	CASSLRSASGSYEQYF
.	.	TRBV6-1	TRBJ1-5	TGTGCCAGCAGTGTTCAGTTCTCGGAGCCCCAGCATTTT	CASSVQFSEPQHF
TRBD1	.	TRBV19	TRBJ1-1	TGTGCCAGTAGTCCCCGGTTGGGGACAGGGGGCAGGCGGGGCACTGAAGCTTTCTTT	CASSPRLGTGGRRGTEAFF
.	.	TRBV23-1	TRBJ2-1	TGCGCCACCCCGACTAGGCTGGGTGAGCAGTTCTTC	CATPTRLGEQFF
.	.	TRBV30	TRBJ2-1	TGTGCCTGGATGGACGGCGGACGCGTCAATGAGCAGTTCTTC	CAWMDGGRVNEQFF
.	.	TRBV7-2	TRBJ1-4	TGTGCCAGCAGCTTACAGGCCAGCCATAATGAAAAACTGTTTTTT	CASSLQASHNEKLFF
TRBD1	.	TRBV15	TRBJ1-5	TGTGCCACCAGCTCACGACAGGGGCCCCAGCATTTT	CATSSRQGPQHF
.	.	TRBV18	TRBJ1-1	TGTGCCAGCTCACAGAACACAGTGATGAACACTGAAGCTTTCTTT	CASSQNTVMNTEAFF
.	once	TRBV28	TRBJ1-3	TGTGCCAGCAGTCCCCCGGGGGACTCTGGAAACACCATATATTTT	CASSPPGDSGNTIYF
.	.	TRBV5-1	TRBJ1-5	TGCGCCAGCAGCTGGGAGGGGTTAGAGCCCCAGCATTTT	CASSWEGLEPQHF
.	.	TRBV6-1	TRBJ2-7	TGTGCCAGCAGTGACCGGGCCGGGACTGGGGACTACGAGCAGTACTTC	CASSDRAGTGDYEQYF
.	.	TRBV18	TRBJ2-5	TGTGCCAGCTCACAGTACAGAGAAGAGACCCAGTACTTC	CASSQYREETQYF
TRBD2	.	TRBV7-6	TRBJ2-3	TGTGCCAGCAGCTTAATGGGACTAGCGGGAACCACAGATACGCAGTATTTT	CASSLMGLAGTTDTQYF